The present T cell receptor (beta chain) was sequenced within a study of T cells after yellow fever vaccination. Trimming shortened V by 7 bases and J by 0 bases, and 12 bases separated the two germline ends. Germline lookup yields CDR1 MNHNS and CDR2 SASEGT. The CDR3 loop spans 14 amino acids. MiXCR, run by TCRdb on the 5' RACE reads, gives a single entry per CDR3 protein. The sample includes roughly 520,000 distinct CDR3 sequences, 20% to 25% of them seen just once. The clonotype was recovered from a man in his late teens or twenties who received the YFV17D yellow fever vaccine. The sample in question was PBMCs, obtained more than 20 days after the first yellow fever vaccination. This sequence joins TRBV6-1 and TRBJ1-1; unclear D gene. The DNA of the CDR3 is TGTGCCAGCAAAGTTCCGGGTTTGAACACTGAAGCTTTCTTT. It encodes CASKVPGLNTEAFF.